This note documents a single T cell receptor (beta chain) sequence. V lost 4 bases to trimming and J lost 3 bases; unmatched junction nucleotides: 8. The CDR3 contains 16 residues. Germline assignment: CDR1 MNHEY and CDR2 SVGAGI. This sample was included in a study of stem cell transplantation in POMP-related autoinflammatory disease. Sequenced by immunoSEQ multiplex PCR; TCRdb stores in-frame clones only, minus some. The repertoire includes tens of thousands of clones, approximately 91% of them detected once, and around 0.72% sits in the top ten. The chain combines TRBV6-5 with TRBJ2-5, with 10 bases fitting TRBD2. The sample here was CD4+ T cells from PBMCs, taken after stem cell transplantation. The TCR originated in a human patient with POMP-related autoinflammation and immune dysregulation (PRAID). Some T cells here may be from the graft donor. CDR3 in amino acids: CASSWSGGAREETQYF. CDR3 bases: TGTGCCAGCAGTTGGAGCGGGGGGGCTAGGGAAGAGACCCAGTACTTC.